The present T cell receptor beta chain was sequenced within a study of T cell responses to AZD1222 COVID-19 vaccine. Study-wide results and caveats: Seropositive at baseline were only a handful of AZD1222 recipients. Vaccine-related CD4 TCRs covered spike, predominating at 160-218 and 743-854. The study reported that nearly half of spike-specific TCRs target unmutated variant regions.

Details on this clone: Its antigen is not known.

Germline V gene data show CDR1 as SGHRS and CDR2 as YFSETQ. Trimming took 2 bases from V and 6 from J, leaving 18 bases between them. The length of the CDR3 is 16 residues. Clones were read by immunoSEQ multiplex PCR, and TCRdb kept only the in-frame ones, dropping some. The sample yields 140,000 or so clones, 93% seen once. The specimen comprised peripheral blood, sampled after recovery from COVID-19. V gene TRBV5-1 combines with J gene TRBJ2-1, with D possibly matching TRBD2 (5 bases). This TCR was sampled from an adult who had recovered from COVID-19. The CDR3 DNA reads TGCGCCAGCAGCTTTTCTCTAGCCGGAGCCTCCAATGAGCAGTTCTTC. Protein: CASSFSLAGASNEQFF.